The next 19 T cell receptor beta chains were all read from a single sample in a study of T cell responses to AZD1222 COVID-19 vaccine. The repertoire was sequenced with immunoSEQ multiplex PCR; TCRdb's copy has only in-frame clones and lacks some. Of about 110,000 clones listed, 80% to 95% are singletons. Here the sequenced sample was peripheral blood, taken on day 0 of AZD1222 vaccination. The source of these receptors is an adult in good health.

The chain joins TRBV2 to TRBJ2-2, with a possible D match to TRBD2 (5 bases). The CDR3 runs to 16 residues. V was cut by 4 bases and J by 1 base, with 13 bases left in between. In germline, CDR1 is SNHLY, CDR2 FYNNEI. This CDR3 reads CASSGMRVGNTGELFF. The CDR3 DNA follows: TGTGCCAGCAGTGGAATGAGGGTGGGGAACACCGGGGAGCTGTTTTTT.

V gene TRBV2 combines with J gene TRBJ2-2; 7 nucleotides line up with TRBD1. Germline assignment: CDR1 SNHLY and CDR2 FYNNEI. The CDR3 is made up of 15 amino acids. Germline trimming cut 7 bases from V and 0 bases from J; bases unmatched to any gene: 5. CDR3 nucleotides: TGTGCCAGCAATACAGGGGCGCCGAACACCGGGGAGCTGTTTTTT. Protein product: CASNTGAPNTGELFF.

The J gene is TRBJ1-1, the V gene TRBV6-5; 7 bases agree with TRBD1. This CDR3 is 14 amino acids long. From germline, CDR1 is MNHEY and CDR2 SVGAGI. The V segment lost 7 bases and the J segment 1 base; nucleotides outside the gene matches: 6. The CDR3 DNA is TGTGCCAGCACCAACAGGGGTTCGAACACTGAAGCTTTCTTT. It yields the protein CASTNRGSNTEAFF.

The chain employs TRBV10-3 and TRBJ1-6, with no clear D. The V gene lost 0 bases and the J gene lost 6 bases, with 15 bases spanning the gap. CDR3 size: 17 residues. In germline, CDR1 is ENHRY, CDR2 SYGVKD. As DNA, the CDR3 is TGTGCCATCAGTGAGTCAGGAACAGTCAAGATTAATTCACCCCTCCACTTT. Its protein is CAISESGTVKINSPLHF.

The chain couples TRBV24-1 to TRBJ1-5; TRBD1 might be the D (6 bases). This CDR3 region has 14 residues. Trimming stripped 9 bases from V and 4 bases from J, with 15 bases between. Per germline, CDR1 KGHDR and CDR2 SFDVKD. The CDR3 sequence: CATQMGASNQPQHF. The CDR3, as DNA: TGTGCCACCCAGATGGGGGCGAGTAATCAGCCCCAGCATTTT.

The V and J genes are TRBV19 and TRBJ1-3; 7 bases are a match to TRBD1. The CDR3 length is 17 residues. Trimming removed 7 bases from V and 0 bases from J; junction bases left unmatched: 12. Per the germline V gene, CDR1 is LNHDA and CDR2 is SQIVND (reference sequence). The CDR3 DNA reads TGTGCCAGTACCCTCGAGCCGGGACAGATCTCTGGAAACACCATATATTTT. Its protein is CASTLEPGQISGNTIYF.

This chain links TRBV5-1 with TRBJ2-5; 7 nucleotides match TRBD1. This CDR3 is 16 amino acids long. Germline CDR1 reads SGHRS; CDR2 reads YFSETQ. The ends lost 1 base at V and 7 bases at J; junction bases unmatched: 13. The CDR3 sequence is CASSLTGQGVWGTQYF. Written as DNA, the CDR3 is TGCGCCAGCAGCTTGACCGGTCAGGGGGTTTGGGGGACCCAGTACTTC.

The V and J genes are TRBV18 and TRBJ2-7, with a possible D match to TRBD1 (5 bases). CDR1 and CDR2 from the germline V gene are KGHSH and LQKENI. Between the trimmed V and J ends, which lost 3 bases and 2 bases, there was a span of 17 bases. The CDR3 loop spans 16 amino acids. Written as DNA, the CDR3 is TGTGCCAGCTCACCCAATAAGGGTACAGGTCCCTACGAGCAGTACTTC. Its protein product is CASSPNKGTGPYEQYF. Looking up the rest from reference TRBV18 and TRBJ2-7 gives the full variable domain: NAGVMQNPRHLVRRRGQEARLRCSPMKGHSHVYWYRQLPEEGLKFMVYLQKENIIDESGMPKERFSAEFPKEGPSILRIQQVVRGDSAAYFCASSPNKGTGPYEQYFGPGTRLTVT.

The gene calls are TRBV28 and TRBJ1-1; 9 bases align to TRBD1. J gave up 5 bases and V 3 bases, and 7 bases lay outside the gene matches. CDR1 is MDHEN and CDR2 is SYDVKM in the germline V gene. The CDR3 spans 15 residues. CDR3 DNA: TGTGCCAGCAGTTTGGCCGGGACAGGGAGGACTGAAGCTTTCTTT. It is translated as CASSLAGTGRTEAFF. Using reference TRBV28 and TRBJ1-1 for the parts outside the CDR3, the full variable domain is DVKVTQSSRYLVKRTGEKVFLECVQDMDHENMFWYRQDPGLGLRLIYFSYDVKMKEKGDIPEGYSVSREKKERFSLILESASTNQTSMYLCASSLAGTGRTEAFFGQGTRLTVV.

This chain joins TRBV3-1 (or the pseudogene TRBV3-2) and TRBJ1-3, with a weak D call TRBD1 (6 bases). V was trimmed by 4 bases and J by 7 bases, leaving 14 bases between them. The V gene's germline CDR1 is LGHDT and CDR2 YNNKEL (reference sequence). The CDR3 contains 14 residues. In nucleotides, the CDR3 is TGTGCCAGCAGCCCCCGGACAGCGCGGAACACCATATATTTT. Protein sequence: CASSPRTARNTIYF.

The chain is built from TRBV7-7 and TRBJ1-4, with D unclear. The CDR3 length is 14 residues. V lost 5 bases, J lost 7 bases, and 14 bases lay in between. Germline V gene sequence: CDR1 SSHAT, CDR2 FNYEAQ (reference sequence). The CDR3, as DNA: TGTGCCAGCAGCCCAGACCGGAAGAGTGAAAAACTGTTTTTT. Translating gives CASSPDRKSEKLFF.

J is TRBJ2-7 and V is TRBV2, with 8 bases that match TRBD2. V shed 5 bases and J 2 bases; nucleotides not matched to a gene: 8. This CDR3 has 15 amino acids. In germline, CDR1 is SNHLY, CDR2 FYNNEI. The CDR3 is CASSKGLVVAYEQYF. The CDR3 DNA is TGTGCCAGCAGTAAGGGACTAGTAGTAGCCTACGAGCAGTACTTC.

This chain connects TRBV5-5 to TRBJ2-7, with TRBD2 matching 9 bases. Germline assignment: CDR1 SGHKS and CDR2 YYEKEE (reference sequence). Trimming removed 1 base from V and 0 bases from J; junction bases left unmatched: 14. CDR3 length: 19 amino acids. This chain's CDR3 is CASSLIGSSGGWSSYEQYF. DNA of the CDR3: TGTGCCAGCAGCTTGATTGGGAGTAGCGGGGGCTGGAGCTCCTACGAGCAGTACTTC. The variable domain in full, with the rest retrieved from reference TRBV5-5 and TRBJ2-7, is DAGVTQSPTHLIKTRGQQVTLRCSPISGHKSVSWYQQVLGQGPQFIFQYYEKEERGRGNFPDRFSARQFPNYSSELNVNALLLGDSALYLCASSLIGSSGGWSSYEQYFGPGTRLTVT.

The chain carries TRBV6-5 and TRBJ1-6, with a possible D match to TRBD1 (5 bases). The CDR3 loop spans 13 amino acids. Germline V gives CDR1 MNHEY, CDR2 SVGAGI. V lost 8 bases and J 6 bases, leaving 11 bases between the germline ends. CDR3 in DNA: TGTGCCAGCCGGGGCGGCTCTAATTCACCCCTCCACTTT. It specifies CASRGGSNSPLHF.

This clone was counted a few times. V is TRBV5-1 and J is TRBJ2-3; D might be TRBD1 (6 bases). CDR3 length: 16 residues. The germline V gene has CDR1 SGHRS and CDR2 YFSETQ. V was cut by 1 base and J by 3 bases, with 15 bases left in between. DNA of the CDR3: TGCGCCAGCAGCTTGAACGCAGGGGTAGGGACAGATACGCAGTATTTT. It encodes CASSLNAGVGTDTQYF.

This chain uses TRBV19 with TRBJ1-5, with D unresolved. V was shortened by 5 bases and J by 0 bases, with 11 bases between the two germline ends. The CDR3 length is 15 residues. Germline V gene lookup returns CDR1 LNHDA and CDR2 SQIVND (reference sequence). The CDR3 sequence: CASSSTPYSNQPQHF. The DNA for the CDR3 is TGTGCCAGTAGTTCAACTCCCTATAGCAATCAGCCCCAGCATTTT.

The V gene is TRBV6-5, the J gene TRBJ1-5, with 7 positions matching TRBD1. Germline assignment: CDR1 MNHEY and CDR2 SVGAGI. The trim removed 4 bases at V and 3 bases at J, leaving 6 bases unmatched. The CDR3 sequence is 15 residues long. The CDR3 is CASSSTGVDNQPQHF. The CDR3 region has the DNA TGTGCCAGCAGTTCTACAGGGGTGGACAATCAGCCCCAGCATTTT.

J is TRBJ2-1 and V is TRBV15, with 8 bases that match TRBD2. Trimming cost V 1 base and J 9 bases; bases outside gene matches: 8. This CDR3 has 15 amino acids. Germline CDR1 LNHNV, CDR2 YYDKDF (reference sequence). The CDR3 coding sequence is TGTGCCACCAGCAGAGCCCCGGGCGGGGGGAGTGAGCAGTTCTTC. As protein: CATSRAPGGGSEQFF.

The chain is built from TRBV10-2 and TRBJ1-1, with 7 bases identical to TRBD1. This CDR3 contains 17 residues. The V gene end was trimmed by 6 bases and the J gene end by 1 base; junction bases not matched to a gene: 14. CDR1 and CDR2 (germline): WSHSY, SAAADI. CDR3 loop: CASSPGRGLGQNTEAFF. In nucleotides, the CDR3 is TGCGCCAGCAGCCCGGGGAGGGGGCTCGGGCAGAACACTGAAGCTTTCTTT.